This T cell receptor (beta chain) was recovered during a study of metastatic and nonmetastatic thyroid tumors. In this sample, this clone turned up many times. Its antigen is unidentified. TCRdb re-analyzed the PCR reads through MiXCR. Of 40,000 to 50,000 clones listed, around 10% are singletons. The CDR3 spans 12 residues. Germline CDR1 is SGHTA and CDR2 is FQGNSA. V was pared by 0 bases and J by 6 bases, with 6 bases between. Study-level points and caveats: Compared with benign nodules, malignant thyroid tumors were reported to have significantly higher TCR beta diversity in both blood and tumor.

Each patient came to thyroid surgery without any prior treatment (of any kind). The origin of this receptor is a male donor with papillary thyroid cancer or a benign thyroid nodule (not recorded which). Some clones in this sample may be carry-over from other donors' samples. The chain couples TRBV7-2 to TRBJ2-7; unclear D gene. The sequenced sample consisted of blood. Written as DNA, the CDR3 is TGTGCCAGCAGCTTAGCAAGGACCGAGCAGTACTTC. Its translation: CASSLARTEQYF.